The 23 T cell receptor beta chains given below trace back to one sample, sequenced in a study of CD8 T cells in ankylosing spondylitis. TCRdb called the 5' RACE reads again in MiXCR, with one record for every CDR3 protein. The sample holds 250,000 to 300,000 distinct CDR3 sequences, around 20% seen once. Sequenced sample: blood, either unsorted or a sorted T cell fraction (not recorded which). The source is a male donor with ankylosing spondylitis or in good health (not recorded which).

A few counts support this clonotype. The CDR3 DNA follows: TGCGCCAGCAGCTTAAGGAAAAATACGCAGTATTTT. It encodes CASSLRKNTQYF. This chain joins TRBV5-1 and TRBJ2-3; D remains unclear. Trimming pared 2 bases from V and 7 bases from J, leaving 8 bases between. Germline CDR1 reads SGHRS; CDR2 reads YFSETQ. This CDR3 is built from 12 residues.

The chain links TRBV20-1 to TRBJ2-3, with a tentative D call TRBD2 (5 bases). V was shortened by 3 bases and J by 7 bases, with 11 bases between the two germline ends. Germline V gene lookup returns CDR1 DFQATT and CDR2 SNEGSKA (reference sequence). The length of the CDR3 is 12 residues. In DNA, the CDR3 is TGCAGTGCTAGGCCGACTACTTATACGCAGTATTTT. Protein: CSARPTTYTQYF.

This chain connects TRBV11-2 to TRBJ1-1; 8 bases line up with TRBD1. The CDR3 length is 15 residues. Trimming cost V 7 bases and J 1 base; bases outside gene matches: 8. Germline V gene data show CDR1 as SGHAT and CDR2 as FQNNGV. CDR3 in amino acids: CASTKSGTGNTEAFF. For the CDR3, the DNA is TGTGCCAGCACCAAAAGCGGGACAGGGAACACTGAAGCTTTCTTT.

The rearrangement links TRBV7-2 to TRBJ1-2, with a weak D call TRBD1 (5 bases). The ends were cut back, 2 bases at V and 3 bases at J, with 10 bases in the middle. Germline loops: CDR1 SGHTA, CDR2 FQGNSA. This CDR3 comprises 14 residues. Written as DNA, the CDR3 is TGTGCCAGCAGCTTAAGTGGGGGGGACTATGGCTACACCTTC. Protein product: CASSLSGGDYGYTF.

The chain's CDR3 is CASSRTSGTDTQYF. The CDR3 DNA is TGTGCCAGCAGCCGGACTAGCGGCACAGATACGCAGTATTTT. The gene calls are TRBV6-4 and TRBJ2-3; TRBD2 matches 9 bases. CDR1 is MRHNA, CDR2 SNTAGT, per germline. This CDR3 has 14 residues. V shed 6 bases and J 1 base; nucleotides not matched to a gene: 2.

This sequence joins TRBV12-3 or TRBV12-4 and TRBJ2-2; D remains ambiguous. This CDR3 region has 13 residues. V dropped 3 bases and J dropped 4 bases, with 6 bases sitting between them. CDR3 residues: CASSFYSTGELFF. For the CDR3, the DNA is TGTGCCAGCAGTTTTTACTCCACCGGGGAGCTGTTTTTT.

The chain joins TRBV6-2 or TRBV6-3 to TRBJ2-7; 9 positions match TRBD2. The germline V gene has CDR1 MNHEY and CDR2 SVGEGT. The CDR3 has 18 residues. As DNA, the CDR3 is TGTGCCAGCAGTTACTCGATAGTAGCGGGAGATCTAAGCTACGTGCAGTACGTC. This codes for CASSYSIVAGDLSYVQYV.

This clonotype was seen ten or more times. This chain links TRBV29-1 with TRBJ2-1, with D possibly TRBD2 on 6 matching bases. The CDR3 runs 12 residues. With 1 base removed from V and 7 bases from J, the gap between germline ends came to 8 bases. From germline, CDR1 is SQVTM and CDR2 ANQGSEA. CDR3 sequence: CSVEGLANEQFF. The CDR3 coding sequence is TGCAGCGTTGAAGGCCTAGCGAATGAGCAGTTCTTC.

This clonotype was seen only a few times. The rearrangement uses TRBV28 and TRBJ2-1, with D maybe TRBD1 (6 bases). The CDR3 extends over 15 amino acids. CDR1 and CDR2 (germline): MDHEN, SYDVKM. The V and J ends lost 2 bases and 2 bases respectively, with 10 bases between them. Here the CDR3 reads CASSLRGSTYNEQFF. The CDR3 coding sequence is TGTGCCAGCAGTTTAAGGGGGTCTACCTACAATGAGCAGTTCTTC.

This clonotype was seen only a few times. The chain uses TRBV12-3 or TRBV12-4 and TRBJ2-3; 8 positions agree with TRBD1. The CDR3 has 15 residues. Germline trimming cut 7 bases from V and 1 base from J; bases unmatched to any gene: 7. CDR3 DNA sequence: TGTGCCAGCATTCCGACAGGGGTTCGCACAGATACGCAGTATTTT. Its translation is CASIPTGVRTDTQYF.

This clonotype was found a few times. The chain recombines TRBV5-1 with TRBJ2-2; D is unclear. The V gene's germline CDR1 is SGHRS and CDR2 YFSETQ. The V and J ends lost 0 bases and 6 bases respectively, with 12 bases between them. The CDR3 runs 15 residues. The CDR3 is CASSLDVSTPGELFF. CDR3 sequence (DNA): TGCGCCAGCAGCTTGGATGTATCGACCCCCGGGGAGCTGTTTTTT.

The genes are TRBV7-3 and TRBJ2-4; 7 bases align to TRBD1. The CDR3 has 14 residues. With V trimmed by 4 bases and J by 7 bases, 7 bases remained unmatched. Germline lookup yields CDR1 SGHTA and CDR2 FQGTGA. The CDR3 spells CASSSDRVNNIQYF. As DNA, the CDR3 is TGTGCCAGCAGCTCAGACAGGGTGAATAACATTCAGTACTTC.

This clonotype was counted ten times or more. V gene TRBV5-1 combines with J gene TRBJ2-4; D gene ambiguous. V lost 0 bases and J lost 0, with 16 bases in between. The CDR3 has 18 amino acids. Germline V lookup: CDR1 SGHRS, CDR2 YFSETQ. CDR3 residues: CASSLAKFQVLAKNIQYF. For the CDR3, the DNA is TGCGCCAGCAGCTTGGCTAAGTTCCAGGTGCTAGCCAAAAACATTCAGTACTTC.

The rearrangement links TRBV9 to TRBJ2-1, with 7 bases lining up with TRBD1. The CDR3 is 14 residues long. Germline lookup yields CDR1 SGDLS and CDR2 YYNGEE. V lost 0 bases to trimming and J lost 7 bases; unmatched junction nucleotides: 4. CDR3 sequence: CASSVGGQANEQFF. CDR3 nucleotide sequence: TGTGCCAGCAGCGTAGGTGGACAGGCGAATGAGCAGTTCTTC.

Only a few counts were recorded for this clonotype. The rearrangement links TRBV4-2 to TRBJ2-2, with TRBD2 matching 11 bases. This CDR3 has 17 residues. Unmatched junction bases numbered 5, after V lost 0 bases and J lost 5 bases. Germline V gene data show CDR1 as LGHNA and CDR2 as YNFKEQ. Here the CDR3 reads CASSQDPSGGFTGELFF. The DNA of the CDR3 is TGTGCCAGCAGCCAAGATCCTAGCGGGGGGTTTACCGGGGAGCTGTTTTTT.

This clonotype was seen only a few times. The rearrangement uses TRBV29-1 and TRBJ2-7; 7 bases match TRBD1. The CDR3 spans 15 residues. Germline V CDR1 and CDR2: SQVTM, ANQGSEA. V was pared by 1 base and J by 4 bases, with 10 bases of the junction left unmatched. The CDR3 protein is CSVEAWTGPLYEQYV. CDR3 nucleotides: TGCAGCGTTGAAGCCTGGACAGGACCCCTTTACGAGCAGTACGTC.

The chain is built from TRBV5-1 and TRBJ2-3; a weak D match, TRBD1 (5 bases). Germline CDR1 reads SGHRS; CDR2 reads YFSETQ. Trimming took 2 bases from V and 2 from J, leaving 9 bases between them. The CDR3 runs to 14 residues. The CDR3 sequence is CASSFQGNTDTQYF. The CDR3 DNA is TGCGCCAGCAGCTTTCAGGGCAACACAGATACGCAGTATTTT.

This chain links TRBV4-2 with TRBJ2-2; D not certain. V was clipped by 0 bases and J by 2 bases, with 7 bases between them. The CDR3 extends over 15 amino acids. Looked up from germline, CDR1 is LGHNA and CDR2 is YNFKEQ. Here the CDR3 reads CASSQDQHNTGELFF. The CDR3, as DNA: TGTGCCAGCAGCCAAGATCAACATAACACCGGGGAGCTGTTTTTT.

On this clonotype itself: One end of the junction is discordant with germline, which a read error may explain. The rearrangement uses TRBV28 and TRBJ2-3, with 9 bases aligning to TRBD2. The CDR3 spans 18 residues. The germline gives CDR1 MDHEN, CDR2 SYDVKM. The CDR3 region has the DNA TGTGCCATCAGTCATCACGGGCGGGAGGGCCGGCGCGCAGATACGCAGTATTTT. This gives the protein CAISHHGREGRRADTQYF.

The table lists this clonotype with many counts. This sequence joins TRBV12-3 or TRBV12-4 and TRBJ2-3; 9 nucleotides line up with TRBD2. This CDR3 contains 16 residues. With V trimmed by 5 bases and J by 4 bases, 10 bases remained unmatched. The CDR3 is CASSPGIAGVADTQYF. The CDR3 bases are TGTGCCAGCAGTCCCGGAATAGCGGGGGTGGCAGATACGCAGTATTTT.

The chain has TRBV2 and TRBJ1-1, with D possibly being TRBD1 (6 bases). The CDR3 totals 14 residues. V was trimmed by 4 bases and J by 3 bases, leaving 12 bases between them. Germline V gives CDR1 SNHLY, CDR2 FYNNEI. CDR3 amino acids: CASSVGGRDTEAFF. The CDR3 DNA sequence: TGTGCCAGCAGTGTAGGGGGTAGGGACACTGAAGCTTTCTTT.

This clonotype appeared a few times. This chain links TRBV5-1 with TRBJ2-5; tentatively, D is TRBD1 (7 bases). This CDR3 contains 15 residues. Trimming stripped 2 bases from V and 0 bases from J, with 11 bases between. Germline CDR1 SGHRS, CDR2 YFSETQ. CDR3 residues: CASSLGGGNQETQYF. CDR3 DNA: TGCGCCAGCAGCTTAGGGGGCGGGAACCAAGAGACCCAGTACTTC.

A few counts support this clonotype. DNA for the CDR3: TGTGCCAGTAGTATCGCGGGGATGAACACTGAAGCTTTCTTT. Translated: CASSIAGMNTEAFF. The chain recombines TRBV19 with TRBJ1-1; no clear D. Germline lookup yields CDR1 LNHDA and CDR2 SQIVND (reference sequence). The CDR3 totals 14 residues. Trimming took off 3 bases at V and 0 bases at J, with 8 bases between the two ends.